Each of the 17 T cell receptor beta chains below was sequenced from the same sample in a study of cytomegalovirus exposure and HLA in healthy donors. Measured with immunoSEQ multiplex PCR; TCRdb has only the in-frame clones, and not every one. This sample has roughly 180,000 clones, with 75% to 90% found just once. Sequenced material: PBMCs. The receptors shown here come from a man aged 18 to 29 in good health and CMV-seropositive.

The chain recombines TRBV4-1 with TRBJ1-1, with 8 bases aligning to TRBD1. The CDR3 covers 15 residues. The V segment lost 2 bases and the J segment 0 bases; nucleotides outside the gene matches: 2. Germline V gene data show CDR1 as MGHRA and CDR2 as YSYEKL. The CDR3 spells CASSQLQGVNTEAFF. DNA for the CDR3: TGCGCCAGCAGCCAACTACAGGGGGTGAACACTGAAGCTTTCTTT.

This chain uses TRBV9 with TRBJ2-1; 9 bases map to TRBD1. This CDR3 has 16 residues. V lost 1 base and J lost 9; bases outside the gene matches: 11. CDR1 SGDLS and CDR2 YYNGEE come from the germline V gene. The chain's CDR3 is CASSVSGTGNSIEQFF. The CDR3 region has the DNA TGTGCCAGCAGCGTATCCGGGACAGGGAATAGTATTGAGCAGTTCTTC.

This clone was counted once. The gene calls are TRBV23-1 and TRBJ1-1; 9 bases map to TRBD1. TRBV23-1 is given ORF status, its function remaining uncertain. The CDR3 has 17 amino acids. The V and J ends lost 4 bases and 3 bases, in that order; junction bases with no gene match: 12. For the CDR3, the DNA is TGCGCCAGCAGTCCCATACCCTGGGACAGGGAGGACACTGAAGCTTTCTTT. This encodes CASSPIPWDREDTEAFF.

This clone has a single count. The same CDR3 arises from other DNA sequences in this sample as well. The genes are TRBV9 and TRBJ2-3; perhaps TRBD2 as D (6 bases). The ends were cut back, 0 bases at V and 0 bases at J, with 11 bases in the middle. Per the germline V gene, CDR1 is SGDLS and CDR2 is YYNGEE. CDR3 length equals 16 residues. CDR3 region: CASSVGASDSTDTQYF. The CDR3 DNA reads TGTGCCAGCAGCGTAGGGGCTAGCGATAGCACAGATACGCAGTATTTT.

The rearrangement joins TRBV7-7 to TRBJ2-7, with D possibly being TRBD1 (6 bases). Per germline, CDR1 SSHAT and CDR2 FNYEAQ (reference sequence). V shed 5 bases and J shed 6 bases, with 17 bases lying between them. CDR3 length: 14 residues. CDR3 protein: CASSRITSRGEQYF. As DNA, the CDR3 is TGTGCCAGCAGCCGCATAACCTCCAGGGGCGAGCAGTACTTC.

This clone was counted a single time. The rearrangement uses TRBV7-6 and TRBJ2-1; maybe TRBD1 (5 bases). This CDR3 is 15 amino acids long. V lost 1 base and J 5 bases, leaving 12 bases between the germline ends. CDR1 and CDR2 from the germline V gene are SGHVS and FNYEAQ. This chain's CDR3 is CASSLVPGQDNEQFF. CDR3 sequence (DNA): TGTGCCAGCAGCTTAGTGCCAGGGCAGGACAATGAGCAGTTCTTC.

Only one count was recorded for this clone. This chain connects TRBV7-9 to TRBJ2-7, with 9 bases that match TRBD1. CDR3 length: 14 amino acids. J gave up 3 bases and V 5 bases, and 5 bases lay outside the gene matches. The germline gives CDR1 SEHNR, CDR2 FQNEAQ (reference sequence). The CDR3 here is CASSRRDRDYEQYF. The CDR3, as DNA: TGTGCCAGCAGCCGCCGGGACAGGGACTACGAGCAGTACTTC. Based on the CDR3 plus reference TRBV7-9 and TRBJ2-7, the full variable domain is DTGVSQNPRHKITKRGQNVTFRCDPISEHNRLYWYRQTLGQGPEFLTYFQNEAQLEKSRLLSDRFSAERPKGSFSTLEIQRTEQGDSAMYLCASSRRDRDYEQYFGPGTRLTVT.

This chain connects TRBV28 to TRBJ2-7; the match to TRBD2 covers 9 bases. The trim removed 5 bases at V and 4 bases at J, leaving 6 bases unmatched. Germline values: CDR1 MDHEN, CDR2 SYDVKM. The CDR3 totals 14 residues. For the CDR3, the DNA is TGTGCCAGCAGTGTCTCACTAGCGGGTTACGAGCAGTACTTC. It is translated as CASSVSLAGYEQYF.

V is TRBV28 and J is TRBJ2-2; D call uncertain. The germline CDR1 and CDR2 sequences are MDHEN and SYDVKM. The CDR3 is 13 amino acids. The germline V and J ends were trimmed by 3 bases and 2 bases, with 4 bases remaining between them. Here the CDR3 reads CASSLLNTGELFF. In DNA form, the CDR3 reads TGTGCCAGCAGTTTGCTAAACACCGGGGAGCTGTTTTTT. The entire variable domain, with the rest obtained from reference TRBV28 and TRBJ2-2, is as follows: DVKVTQSSRYLVKRTGEKVFLECVQDMDHENMFWYRQDPGLGLRLIYFSYDVKMKEKGDIPEGYSVSREKKERFSLILESASTNQTSMYLCASSLLNTGELFFGEGSRLTVL.

The chain has TRBV7-6 and TRBJ1-3; D perhaps matches TRBD1 (6 bases). From germline, CDR1 is SGHVS and CDR2 FNYEAQ. The CDR3 sequence is 15 residues long. Trimming shortened V by 8 bases and J by 2 bases, and 16 bases separated the two germline ends. CDR3 loop: CASGQGGEAGNTIYF. The CDR3 DNA is TGTGCCAGCGGCCAAGGGGGGGAAGCTGGAAACACCATATATTTT.

The V call is TRBV6-1, the J call TRBJ2-5, with a possible D match to TRBD1 (5 bases). Germline loops: CDR1 MNHNS, CDR2 SASEGT. V was trimmed by 7 bases and J by 5 bases, leaving 14 bases between them. The CDR3 consists of 13 residues. The DNA for the CDR3 is TGTGCCAGCAACCGACAGAGGTGGGAGACCCAGTACTTC. This encodes CASNRQRWETQYF.

The V gene is TRBV28, the J gene TRBJ2-7; possible D gene TRBD2, 5 bases. V was trimmed by 1 base and J by 7 bases, leaving 29 bases between them. The length of the CDR3 is 19 residues. The V gene's germline CDR1 is MDHEN and CDR2 SYDVKM. The CDR3 sequence is CASSLFSLKTAAPSGEQYF. The CDR3, as DNA: TGTGCCAGCAGTTTATTCTCCCTTAAGACTGCGGCGCCCTCGGGGGAGCAGTACTTC.

This clone was detected once. The V gene is TRBV19, the J gene TRBJ1-3; D not resolved. CDR3 length: 11 amino acids. Germline V gene lookup returns CDR1 LNHDA and CDR2 SQIVND (reference sequence). Trimming shortened V by 8 bases and J by 8 bases, and 10 bases separated the two germline ends. CDR3 region: CASRRGDTIYF. The CDR3 DNA is TGTGCCAGTCGAAGAGGAGACACCATATATTTT.

The gene calls are TRBV10-3 and TRBJ2-3; no definite D call. This CDR3 spans 14 amino acids. Trimming left V 6 bases short and J 4 bases short, with 14 bases between. CDR1 and CDR2 from the germline V gene are ENHRY and SYGVKD. The CDR3 loop reads CAIRTTPAADTQYF. In nucleotides, the CDR3 is TGTGCCATCAGGACAACTCCGGCAGCAGATACGCAGTATTTT.

The genes are TRBV7-9 and TRBJ1-3, with no clear D. CDR3 size: 17 residues. V shed 7 bases and J shed 0 bases, with 19 bases lying between them. Germline CDR1 reads SEHNR; CDR2 reads FQNEAQ (reference sequence). The DNA of the CDR3 is TGTGCCAGCAAACGCGGCAGCCTCCTGCACTCTGGAAACACCATATATTTT. Encoded protein: CASKRGSLLHSGNTIYF. The full variable domain, completed using reference TRBV7-9 and TRBJ1-3, is DTGVSQNPRHKITKRGQNVTFRCDPISEHNRLYWYRQTLGQGPEFLTYFQNEAQLEKSRLLSDRFSAERPKGSFSTLEIQRTEQGDSAMYLCASKRGSLLHSGNTIYFGEGSWLTVV.

This clone was counted between two and nine times. The same CDR3 arises from other DNA sequences in this sample as well. In DNA form, the CDR3 reads TGTGCCAGCAGCCTGCCGGGACAACCCTCCTACGAGCAGTACTTC. Translation gives CASSLPGQPSYEQYF. The chain is built from TRBV11-2 and TRBJ2-7; TRBD1 is a possible D gene (6 bases). Per the germline V gene, CDR1 is SGHAT and CDR2 is FQNNGV. This CDR3 comprises 15 residues. The V and J ends lost 5 bases and 0 bases respectively, with 14 bases between them.

The V gene is TRBV18, the J gene TRBJ1-5; the match to TRBD1 covers 7 bases. CDR1 and CDR2 (germline): KGHSH, LQKENI. The length of the CDR3 is 14 residues. After removal of 6 bases from V and 1 base from J, the junction contained 3 bases not matched to a gene. CDR3 coding DNA: TGTGCCAGCTCCCAGGGACAGAGCAATCAGCCCCAGCATTTT. Translation: CASSQGQSNQPQHF.